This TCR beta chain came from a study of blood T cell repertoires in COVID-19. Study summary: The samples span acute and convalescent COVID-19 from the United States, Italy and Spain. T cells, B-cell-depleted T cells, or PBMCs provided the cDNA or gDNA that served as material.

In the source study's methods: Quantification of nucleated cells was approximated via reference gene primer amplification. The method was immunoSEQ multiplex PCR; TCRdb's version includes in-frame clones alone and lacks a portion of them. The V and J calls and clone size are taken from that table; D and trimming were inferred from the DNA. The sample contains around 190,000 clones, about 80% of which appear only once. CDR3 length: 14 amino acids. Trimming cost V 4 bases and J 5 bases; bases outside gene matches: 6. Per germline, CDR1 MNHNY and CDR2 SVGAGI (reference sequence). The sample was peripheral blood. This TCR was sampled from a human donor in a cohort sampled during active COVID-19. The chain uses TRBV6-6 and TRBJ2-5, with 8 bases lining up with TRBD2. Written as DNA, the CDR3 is TGTGCCAGCAGTTCACGGGGGGGTGTTGAGACCCAGTACTTC. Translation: CASSSRGGVETQYF.